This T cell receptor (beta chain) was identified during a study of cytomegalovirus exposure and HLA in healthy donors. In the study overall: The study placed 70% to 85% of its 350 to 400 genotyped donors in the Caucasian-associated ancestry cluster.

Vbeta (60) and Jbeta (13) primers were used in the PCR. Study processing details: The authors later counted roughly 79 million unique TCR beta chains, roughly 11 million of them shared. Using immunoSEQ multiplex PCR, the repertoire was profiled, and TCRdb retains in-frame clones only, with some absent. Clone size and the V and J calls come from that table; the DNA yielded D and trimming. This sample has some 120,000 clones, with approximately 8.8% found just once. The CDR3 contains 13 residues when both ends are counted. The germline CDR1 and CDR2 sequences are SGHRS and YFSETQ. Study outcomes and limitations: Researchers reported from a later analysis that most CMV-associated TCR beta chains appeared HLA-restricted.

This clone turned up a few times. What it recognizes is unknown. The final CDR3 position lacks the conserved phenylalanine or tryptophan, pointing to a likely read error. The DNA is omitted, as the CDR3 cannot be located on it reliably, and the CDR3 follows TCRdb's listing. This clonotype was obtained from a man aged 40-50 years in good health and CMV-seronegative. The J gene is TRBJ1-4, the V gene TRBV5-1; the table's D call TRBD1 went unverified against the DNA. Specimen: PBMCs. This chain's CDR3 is CASSLAPGDRVIY.